This TCR beta chain stems from a study of identical twins. General study findings and limits: Models underestimated TCR alpha sharing (out-of-frame) in monozygotic twins. Fewer insertions marked abundant cord blood beta clonotypes; young adult naive trended weakly, memory not at all.

Healthy Caucasians made up all donors. TCRdb fed the 5' RACE reads into MiXCR, producing one record per CDR3 protein. Among around 680,000 distinct CDR3 sequences listed, 8.6% were seen once. Trimming cost V 5 bases and J 5 bases; bases outside gene matches: 7. The CDR3 is made up of 15 amino acids. Germline V CDR1 and CDR2: SGHTA, FQGNSA. A remark on this clonotype: Its antigen remains unidentified.

The sample also formed part of further work on yellow fever vaccine responses in identical twins. According to that study: Convergence reportedly seemed to mark part of the twins' vaccine T cell response, with personalization marking the rest.

This TCR derives from a woman aged 18-29 years in good health. Material: PBMCs. This chain uses TRBV7-2 with TRBJ2-7; 12 nucleotides match TRBD2. CDR3 protein: CASSLKTSGSHEQYF. The CDR3 DNA reads as TGTGCCAGCAGCCTCAAGACTAGCGGGAGCCACGAGCAGTACTTC. Combining the CDR3 with reference TRBV7-2 and TRBJ2-7 gives the whole variable domain GAGVSQSPSNKVTEKGKDVELRCDPISGHTALYWYRQSLGQGLEFLIYFQGNSAPDKSGLPSDRFSAERTGGSVSTLTIQRTQQEDSAVYLCASSLKTSGSHEQYFGPGTRLTVT.